This TCR beta chain was sequenced during a study of cytomegalovirus exposure and HLA in healthy donors. The PCR used 60 Vbeta and 13 Jbeta primers. Produced via immunoSEQ multiplex PCR; TCRdb's table is partial and in-frame only. The listing contains some 110,000 clones. Trimming pared 2 bases from V and 0 bases from J, leaving 14 bases between. This CDR3 is built from 15 residues. Germline lookup yields CDR1 GTSNPN and CDR2 SVGIG (reference sequence). This receptor was obtained from a man younger than 40 in good health and CMV-seronegative. The chain links TRBV30 to TRBJ2-7, with a weak D call TRBD1 (6 bases). Sequenced: PBMCs. CDR3 DNA sequence: TGTGCCTGGAGTTTAGGTAGGACAGCCTCCTACGAGCAGTACTTC. This sequence encodes CAWSLGRTASYEQYF. The full variable domain, completed using reference TRBV30 and TRBJ2-7, is SQTIHQWPATLVQPVGSPLSLECTVEGTSNPNLYWYRQAAGRGLQLLFYSVGIGQISSEVPQNLSASRPQDRQFILSSKKLLLSDSGFYLCAWSLGRTASYEQYFGPGTRLTVT.